These 10 T cell receptor beta chains originate from one sample sequenced in a study of cytomegalovirus exposure and HLA in healthy donors. This PCR relied on a set of 60 Vbeta primers and 13 Jbeta primers. Generated by immunoSEQ multiplex PCR, the TCRdb table keeps only in-frame clones and is missing some. Found here are 99,000 or so clones, 83% of them singletons; the top ten hold roughly 6.1%. The specimen sequenced was PBMCs. Receptors were obtained from a young man in good health and CMV-seronegative.

The rearrangement links TRBV7-6 to TRBJ2-5, with D perhaps matching TRBD2 (6 bases). The germline V gene has CDR1 SGHVS and CDR2 FNYEAQ. The length of the CDR3 is 15 residues. The V and J ends lost 1 base and 4 bases respectively, with 13 bases between them. This CDR3 is CASSLGSAGGETQYF. CDR3 nucleotide sequence: TGTGCCAGCAGCTTAGGGTCAGCGGGCGGAGAGACCCAGTACTTC.

A few counts support this clone. The V and J genes are TRBV6-5 and TRBJ2-2; TRBD2 aligns across 7 bases. The CDR3 sequence is 15 residues long. J gave up 4 bases and V 2 bases, and 4 bases lay outside the gene matches. The germline V gene has CDR1 MNHEY and CDR2 SVGAGI. DNA of the CDR3: TGTGCCAGCAGTTACGACGCGGGGGTCACCGGGGAGCTGTTTTTT. It is translated as CASSYDAGVTGELFF.

This clone showed up just a few times. The chain joins TRBV4-3 to TRBJ2-3; 15 bases map to TRBD2. Germline CDR1 reads LGHNA; CDR2 reads YSLEER. V dropped 5 bases and J dropped 6; count of bases not matched to a gene: 3. This CDR3 has 15 amino acids. The CDR3 sequence is CASSWTSGRADTQYF. Here the CDR3 DNA reads TGCGCCAGCAGCTGGACTAGCGGGAGGGCCGATACGCAGTATTTT.

J is TRBJ2-7 and V is TRBV5-1; 8 bases map to TRBD2. CDR3 length: 16 amino acids. Germline CDR1 reads SGHRS; CDR2 reads YFSETQ. Trimming at V came to 2 bases and at J to 5 bases, leaving 12 bases not matched to a gene. The CDR3 here is CASSLTAGVGGNEQYF. CDR3 nucleotide sequence: TGCGCCAGCAGCTTAACAGCGGGAGTCGGTGGCAACGAGCAGTACTTC.

The rearrangement joins TRBV5-4 to TRBJ2-5; D unresolved. The CDR3 loop spans 12 amino acids. Trimming took 0 bases from V and 4 from J, leaving 4 bases between them. CDR1 SGHNT and CDR2 YYREEE come from the germline V gene (reference sequence). DNA of the CDR3: TGTGCCAGCAGCTTGGACGGAGAGACCCAGTACTTC. Protein sequence: CASSLDGETQYF.

The genes are TRBV30 and TRBJ2-1, with D perhaps assigned TRBD1 or TRBD2 (6 bases each). The CDR3 has 13 residues. V lost 7 bases and J lost 2, with 12 bases in between. Germline lookup yields CDR1 GTSNPN and CDR2 SVGIG (reference sequence). In DNA, the CDR3 is TGTGCCTTGAGGGGGGCCGCCTACAATGAGCAGTTCTTC. This gives the protein CALRGAAYNEQFF.

The J gene is TRBJ1-1, the V gene TRBV27; TRBD1 matches at 7 bases. CDR1 MNHEY and CDR2 SMNVEV come from the germline V gene (reference sequence). V lost 2 bases to trimming and J lost 3 bases; unmatched junction nucleotides: 0. The CDR3 has 13 residues. Here the CDR3 reads CASSLTGDTEAFF. The CDR3 DNA reads as TGTGCCAGCAGTTTAACAGGGGACACTGAAGCTTTCTTT.

The chain combines TRBV2 with TRBJ1-6, with D unclear. From germline, CDR1 is SNHLY and CDR2 FYNNEI. The germline V and J ends were trimmed by 2 bases and 9 bases, with 11 bases remaining between them. The CDR3 is 14 amino acids. The CDR3 spells CASSESRISSPLHF. The CDR3 DNA is TGTGCCAGCAGTGAAAGCCGTATCTCTTCACCCCTCCACTTT.

The chain recombines TRBV7-2 with TRBJ1-1; D remains ambiguous. The germline V and J ends were trimmed by 3 bases and 3 bases, with 14 bases remaining between them. Germline lookup yields CDR1 SGHTA and CDR2 FQGNSA. This CDR3 has 15 amino acids. CDR3 protein: CASSFLSLYDTEAFF. CDR3 nucleotides: TGTGCCAGCAGCTTCCTATCCCTCTATGACACTGAAGCTTTCTTT. The complete variable domain, with remaining parts taken from reference TRBV7-2 and TRBJ1-1, reads GAGVSQSPSNKVTEKGKDVELRCDPISGHTALYWYRQSLGQGLEFLIYFQGNSAPDKSGLPSDRFSAERTGGSVSTLTIQRTQQEDSAVYLCASSFLSLYDTEAFFGQGTRLTVV.

The chain uses TRBV9 and TRBJ2-1; D is uncertain. This CDR3 has 17 residues. Trimming stripped 0 bases from V and 5 bases from J, with 18 bases between. From germline, CDR1 is SGDLS and CDR2 YYNGEE. The CDR3, as DNA: TGTGCCAGCAGCGTAGATAGTATCCGACACCACAACAATGAGCAGTTCTTC. Its protein product is CASSVDSIRHHNNEQFF. The variable domain in full, completed from reference TRBV9 and TRBJ2-1, reads DSGVTQTPKHLITATGQRVTLRCSPRSGDLSVYWYQQSLDQGLQFLIQYYNGEERAKGNILERFSAQQFPDLHSELNLSSLELGDSALYFCASSVDSIRHHNNEQFFGPGTRLTVL.